The clone carrying this TCR beta chain came up a few times. Antigen specificity is unknown. Only one heparinised blood draw was taken per donor, and its volume averaged about 116 mL. Purity exceeding 95% was reached by all sorted populations. Between the trimmed V and J ends, which lost 3 bases and 1 base, there was a span of 10 bases. This CDR3 region has 15 residues. The V gene's germline CDR1 is MDHEN and CDR2 SYDVKM. The whole isolated RNA underwent reverse transcription, so sequencing captured expressed TCRB transcripts. Generated by immunoSEQ multiplex PCR, the TCRdb table keeps only in-frame clones and is missing some. Of tens of thousands of clones in the sample, around 68% were seen once. These data are taken from a study of beta chain features in type 1 diabetes. Study outcomes and limitations: All four CD4+ subsets of Type 1 diabetes patients contained TCRB CDR3s that were moderately but significantly shorter. Cells that show high TCR expression could be over-represented by cDNA sequencing. More deletions and fewer insertions at VDJ junctions were seen in type 1 diabetes patients.

V is TRBV28 and J is TRBJ2-1; TRBD2 is a possible D gene (6 bases). Sequenced material: stem cell memory CD4+ T cells from blood. The sequence came from a woman in her thirties or forties with type 1 diabetes. The CDR3, as DNA: TGTGCCAGCAGTTTTTCCGGGAGTTCCTACAATGAGCAGTTCTTC. The encoded protein is CASSFSGSSYNEQFF. The full variable domain, with the rest looked up from reference TRBV28 and TRBJ2-1, is DVKVTQSSRYLVKRTGEKVFLECVQDMDHENMFWYRQDPGLGLRLIYFSYDVKMKEKGDIPEGYSVSREKKERFSLILESASTNQTSMYLCASSFSGSSYNEQFFGPGTRLTVL.